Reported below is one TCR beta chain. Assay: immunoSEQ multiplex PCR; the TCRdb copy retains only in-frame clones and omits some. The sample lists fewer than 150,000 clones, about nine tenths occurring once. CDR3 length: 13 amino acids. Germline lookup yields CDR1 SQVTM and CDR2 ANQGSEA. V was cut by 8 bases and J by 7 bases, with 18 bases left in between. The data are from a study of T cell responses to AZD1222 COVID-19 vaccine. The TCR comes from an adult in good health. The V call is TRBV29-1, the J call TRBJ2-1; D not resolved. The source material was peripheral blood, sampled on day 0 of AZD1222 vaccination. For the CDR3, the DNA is TGCAGCACTCAGAGGTCCCACAATAATGAGCAGTTCTTC. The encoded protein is CSTQRSHNNEQFF.